Below, 19 T cell receptor beta chains from the same sample are listed, as sequenced in a study of blood T cell repertoires in COVID-19. TCRdb's table, derived via immunoSEQ multiplex PCR, lists solely in-frame clones and lacks some. Of around 60,000 clones listed, around four fifths are singletons. Sequencing input: peripheral blood. These receptors all come from a man aged 65 to 79 with acute or convalescent COVID-19.

The chain links TRBV5-1 to TRBJ1-2; D might be TRBD1 (5 bases). Germline CDR1 and CDR2: SGHRS and YFSETQ. Between the trimmed V and J ends, which lost 0 bases and 8 bases, there was a span of 11 bases. The CDR3 is made up of 13 amino acids. As DNA, the CDR3 is TGCGCCAGCAGCTTGGCGGCAGGGTCGGGCTACACCTTC. Protein sequence: CASSLAAGSGYTF.

V usage is TRBV5-1 and J usage is TRBJ1-4; D unresolved. Germline values: CDR1 SGHRS, CDR2 YFSETQ. This CDR3 spans 16 amino acids. Between the trimmed V and J ends, which lost 0 bases and 7 bases, there was a span of 16 bases. This CDR3 reads CASSLAGLPKGEKLFF. As DNA, the CDR3 is TGCGCCAGCAGCTTGGCCGGACTTCCAAAGGGTGAAAAACTGTTTTTT. The full variable domain, completed using reference TRBV5-1 and TRBJ1-4, is KAGVTQTPRYLIKTRGQQVTLSCSPISGHRSVSWYQQTPGQGLQFLFEYFSETQRNKGNFPGRFSGRQFSNSRSEMNVSTLELGDSALYLCASSLAGLPKGEKLFFGSGTQLSVL.

The chain is built from TRBV5-1 and TRBJ1-2, with 7 bases identical to TRBD1. The germline V gene has CDR1 SGHRS and CDR2 YFSETQ. The CDR3 is 16 residues long. The trim removed 0 bases at V and 1 base at J, leaving 6 bases unmatched. The CDR3 DNA is TGCGCCAGCAGCTTGGATAAGACAGGGAATAACTATGGCTACACCTTC. Translating it yields CASSLDKTGNNYGYTF.

This clone was picked up one time. This chain uses TRBV6-6 with TRBJ1-5; a weak D match, TRBD1 (5 bases). CDR1 is MNHNY and CDR2 is SVGAGI in the germline V gene (reference sequence). The CDR3 has 15 residues. Deletions cut 2 bases from V and 4 bases from J, with 12 bases between. CDR3 sequence: CASSYPEEGNQPQHF. The CDR3 nucleotides are TGTGCCAGCAGTTACCCCGAGGAGGGGAATCAGCCCCAGCATTTT.

The chain combines TRBV28 with TRBJ2-6; TRBD1 is a possible D gene (5 bases). Germline lookup yields CDR1 MDHEN and CDR2 SYDVKM. The CDR3 runs to 15 residues. V was shortened by 3 bases and J by 1 base, with 7 bases between the two germline ends. CDR3 coding DNA: TGTGCCAGCAGTTTCACAGGTTCTGGGGCCAACGTCCTGACTTTC. As protein: CASSFTGSGANVLTF.

The chain has TRBV3-1 (or the pseudogene TRBV3-2) and TRBJ2-2; TRBD2 agrees at 12 bases. The CDR3 is 18 residues long. V lost 8 bases to trimming and J lost 0 bases; unmatched junction nucleotides: 10. Germline CDR1 reads LGHDT; CDR2 reads YNNKEL (reference sequence). CDR3 in DNA: TGTGCCAGCTCCCAAGGACTAGCGGGGTTCGCGAACACCGGGGAGCTGTTTTTT. Protein: CASSQGLAGFANTGELFF.

This clone was picked up one time. The rearrangement uses TRBV3-1 (or the pseudogene TRBV3-2) and TRBJ2-3; possible D gene TRBD2, 6 bases. The V end was cut by 2 bases, the J end by 13 bases, with 19 bases between. The germline CDR1 and CDR2 sequences are LGHDT and YNNKEL (reference sequence). The CDR3 loop spans 14 amino acids. The CDR3 nucleotides read TGTGCCAGCAGCCAAAAAGGGGCGGGGCCTCGGGAGTATTTT. Translation: CASSQKGAGPREYF.

The gene calls are TRBV27 and TRBJ2-3; D not resolved. Looked up from germline, CDR1 is MNHEY and CDR2 is SMNVEV (reference sequence). V was trimmed by 2 bases and J by 2 bases, leaving 8 bases between them. This CDR3 comprises 14 residues. The CDR3 bases are TGTGCCAGCAGTTTAGGAGCCCACACAGATACGCAGTATTTT. Protein product: CASSLGAHTDTQYF.

The rearrangement uses TRBV3-1 (or the pseudogene TRBV3-2) and TRBJ2-3; the match to TRBD1 covers 9 bases. The CDR3 is 16 amino acids. The ends lost 3 bases at V and 1 base at J; junction bases unmatched: 5. CDR1 and CDR2 (germline): LGHDT, YNNKEL (reference sequence). CDR3 residues: CASSQPGQGGTDTQYF. The CDR3, as DNA: TGTGCCAGCAGCCAGCCGGGACAGGGTGGCACAGATACGCAGTATTTT.

This chain links TRBV5-1 with TRBJ2-7; maybe TRBD1 (7 bases). The CDR3 length is 14 residues. Trimming removed 4 bases at V and 4 bases at J, with 15 bases between. Germline-derived CDR1 and CDR2 are SGHRS and YFSETQ. Written as DNA, the CDR3 is TGCGCCAGCAGCCCGGAGGGGACAGTTTACGAGCAGTACTTC. Protein product: CASSPEGTVYEQYF.

This rearrangement joins TRBV6-5 to TRBJ1-4, with a tentative D call TRBD1 (6 bases). There are 13 residues in the CDR3. From germline, CDR1 is MNHEY and CDR2 SVGAGI. V lost 9 bases, J lost 7 bases, and 15 bases lay in between. CDR3 coding DNA: TGTGCCAGTGAGGGGGTAGGGGTTGAAAAACTGTTTTTT. This gives the protein CASEGVGVEKLFF.

V usage is TRBV27 and J usage is TRBJ2-7; D call uncertain. Between the trimmed V and J ends, which lost 3 bases and 0 bases, there was a span of 9 bases. Germline V gene sequence: CDR1 MNHEY, CDR2 SMNVEV (reference sequence). This CDR3 contains 14 residues. The CDR3 loop is CASSLLQDSYEQYF. In DNA form, the CDR3 reads TGTGCCAGCAGTTTGCTTCAGGACTCCTACGAGCAGTACTTC.

The V gene is TRBV5-1, the J gene TRBJ2-3; 8 nucleotides line up with TRBD1. The V gene's germline CDR1 is SGHRS and CDR2 YFSETQ. CDR3 length: 15 residues. Losses at the gene ends were 3 bases for V and 3 bases for J; bases not matched to a gene: 6. This chain's CDR3 is CASSSTGQGTDTQYF. CDR3 bases: TGCGCCAGCAGCTCAACCGGACAGGGAACAGATACGCAGTATTTT.

This clone has a single count. The chain combines TRBV19 with TRBJ1-2; D possibly corresponds to TRBD1 (6 bases). Trimming left V 7 bases short and J 3 bases short, with 12 bases between. CDR3 length equals 13 residues. CDR1 and CDR2 from the germline V gene are LNHDA and SQIVND (reference sequence). The CDR3 sequence is CASNNRVDYGYTF. CDR3 coding DNA: TGTGCCAGTAATAACAGGGTCGACTATGGCTACACCTTC. Together with reference TRBV19 and TRBJ1-2, the CDR3 gives the full variable domain: DGGITQSPKYLFRKEGQNVTLSCEQNLNHDAMYWYRQDPGQGLRLIYYSQIVNDFQKGDIAEGYSVSREKKESFPLTVTSAQKNPTAFYLCASNNRVDYGYTFGSGTRLTVV.

The gene calls are TRBV6-5 and TRBJ2-1; tentatively, D is TRBD1 (6 bases). The CDR3 is 14 amino acids. The V gene lost 10 bases and the J gene lost 9 bases, with 22 bases spanning the gap. In germline, CDR1 is MNHEY, CDR2 SVGAGI. CDR3 protein: CATSLLNRVGEQFF. CDR3 nucleotides: TGTGCCACCTCCTTGTTGAACAGGGTCGGTGAGCAGTTCTTC.

The V call is TRBV5-1, the J call TRBJ2-5, with TRBD2 as a possible D gene (6 bases). Germline loops: CDR1 SGHRS, CDR2 YFSETQ. The V end was cut by 2 bases, the J end by 5 bases, with 10 bases between. The CDR3 is 13 residues long. The CDR3 loop is CASSFVGGETQYF. CDR3 bases: TGCGCCAGCAGCTTCGTAGGAGGGGAGACCCAGTACTTC. The variable domain in full, completed from reference TRBV5-1 and TRBJ2-5, reads KAGVTQTPRYLIKTRGQQVTLSCSPISGHRSVSWYQQTPGQGLQFLFEYFSETQRNKGNFPGRFSGRQFSNSRSEMNVSTLELGDSALYLCASSFVGGETQYFGPGTRLLVL.

The sample holds a few counts of this clone. The chain recombines TRBV4-2 with TRBJ2-7; D gene ambiguous. The CDR3 consists of 16 residues. V was trimmed by 1 base and J by 2 bases, leaving 15 bases between them. Germline V gene sequence: CDR1 LGHNA, CDR2 YNFKEQ. The CDR3 protein is CASSQVSSGLPYEQYF. CDR3 coding DNA: TGTGCCAGCAGCCAAGTATCCAGTGGTCTCCCCTACGAGCAGTACTTC.

This sequence joins TRBV29-1 and TRBJ2-3; TRBD1 aligns across 7 bases. Germline trimming cut 7 bases from V and 0 bases from J; bases unmatched to any gene: 4. The V gene's germline CDR1 is SQVTM and CDR2 ANQGSEA. The CDR3 consists of 13 residues. CDR3 sequence (DNA): TGCAGCGCAACAGGGGCTAGCACAGATACGCAGTATTTT. Protein product: CSATGASTDTQYF.

V gene TRBV14 combines with J gene TRBJ2-3; 11 bases match TRBD2. Germline lookup yields CDR1 SGHDN and CDR2 FVKESK. J lost 3 bases, V lost 1 base, and 0 bases had no gene match. This CDR3 comprises 15 residues. The CDR3 protein is CASSQGLAGTDTQYF. The CDR3 nucleotides read TGTGCCAGCAGCCAAGGACTAGCGGGAACAGATACGCAGTATTTT.